The rows below give T cell receptor beta chains drawn from one sample of a study of blood T cell repertoires in COVID-19. Assay used: immunoSEQ multiplex PCR; TCRdb lists only in-frame clones, some missing. Of approximately 46,000 clones detected, roughly 73% appear once; the ten largest clones hold approximately 62%. The material sequenced was peripheral blood. The receptors here all came from a man older than 75 with acute or convalescent COVID-19. Both conserved end residues are part of each CDR3. Each record gives: J gene, clone size, D gene, V gene, CDR3 protein, CDR3 DNA. D genes are given only for firm matches. For some rows the clone size is stated as once, few or many, or as a class when expanded; others skip it.

j_call: TRBJ2-3
clone_size: -
d_call: -
v_call: TRBV28
cdr3_aa: CATAREVPDTQYF
cdr3_nt: TGTGCCACCGCCCGAGAGGTCCCAGATACGCAGTATTTT

j_call: TRBJ2-3
clone_size: -
d_call: TRBD2
v_call: TRBV9
cdr3_aa: CASSVGTSRSDTQYF
cdr3_nt: TGTGCCAGCAGCGTAGGGACTAGCCGCTCAGATACGCAGTATTTT

j_call: TRBJ2-1
clone_size: -
d_call: -
v_call: TRBV5-1
cdr3_aa: CASSLGGTNPNNEQFF
cdr3_nt: TGCGCCAGCAGCTTGGGTGGTACAAATCCCAACAATGAGCAGTTCTTC

j_call: TRBJ2-4
clone_size: -
d_call: TRBD1
v_call: TRBV27
cdr3_aa: CASSDRGLAKNIQYF
cdr3_nt: TGTGCCAGCAGTGACAGGGGGCTAGCCAAAAACATTCAGTACTTC

j_call: TRBJ2-5
clone_size: -
d_call: TRBD2
v_call: TRBV5-1
cdr3_aa: CASSYGTSGRAETQYF
cdr3_nt: TGCGCCAGCAGCTATGGGACTAGCGGGAGGGCCGAGACCCAGTACTTC

j_call: TRBJ1-1
clone_size: -
d_call: -
v_call: TRBV7-2
cdr3_aa: CASSLAGGREEAFF
cdr3_nt: TGTGCCAGCAGCTTAGCAGGGGGTAGGGAGGAAGCTTTCTTT

j_call: TRBJ2-5
clone_size: -
d_call: -
v_call: TRBV28
cdr3_aa: CASSHRDFQETQYF
cdr3_nt: TGTGCCAGCAGCCATCGGGACTTTCAAGAGACCCAGTACTTC

j_call: TRBJ2-1
clone_size: -
d_call: -
v_call: TRBV20-1
cdr3_aa: CSADSLVEQFF
cdr3_nt: TGCAGTGCAGACTCCCTGGTAGAGCAGTTCTTC

j_call: TRBJ2-1
clone_size: -
d_call: -
v_call: TRBV11-2
cdr3_aa: CASSSRGYNEQFF
cdr3_nt: TGTGCCAGCAGCTCCCGGGGGTACAATGAGCAGTTCTTC

j_call: TRBJ2-7
clone_size: -
d_call: -
v_call: TRBV5-5
cdr3_aa: CASSHGTNYEQYF
cdr3_nt: TGTGCCAGCAGCCATGGGACAAACTACGAGCAGTACTTC

j_call: TRBJ2-7
clone_size: -
d_call: TRBD2
v_call: TRBV6-5
cdr3_aa: CASSPQGLPTYEQYF
cdr3_nt: TGTGCCAGCAGCCCGCAGGGACTACCCACCTACGAGCAGTACTTC

j_call: TRBJ2-7
clone_size: -
d_call: TRBD2
v_call: TRBV11-1
cdr3_aa: CASSLPGLAGAYEQYF
cdr3_nt: TGTGCCAGCAGCTTACCCGGCCTAGCGGGGGCCTACGAGCAGTACTTC

j_call: TRBJ1-6
clone_size: few
d_call: TRBD1
v_call: TRBV29-1
cdr3_aa: CSARTGDSPLHF
cdr3_nt: TGCAGCGCCCGGACAGGGGATTCACCCCTCCACTTT

j_call: TRBJ2-2
clone_size: -
d_call: TRBD1
v_call: TRBV30
cdr3_aa: CAWSRRQGARNTGELFF
cdr3_nt: TGTGCCTGGAGTAGGAGACAGGGGGCGCGTAACACCGGGGAGCTGTTTTTT

j_call: TRBJ2-2
clone_size: -
d_call: -
v_call: TRBV28
cdr3_aa: CASSLSYANTGELFF
cdr3_nt: TGTGCCAGCAGTTTGTCCTACGCGAACACCGGGGAGCTGTTTTTT

j_call: TRBJ2-3
clone_size: -
d_call: TRBD2
v_call: TRBV3-1/TRBV3-2
cdr3_aa: CASSPLAGGADTQYF
cdr3_nt: TGTGCCAGCAGCCCACTAGCGGGAGGGGCAGATACGCAGTATTTT

j_call: TRBJ2-3
clone_size: -
d_call: TRBD2
v_call: TRBV7-2
cdr3_aa: CASSFSLAGSDTQYF
cdr3_nt: TGTGCCAGCAGCTTTTCACTAGCGGGGTCAGATACGCAGTATTTT

j_call: TRBJ2-1
clone_size: -
d_call: TRBD2
v_call: TRBV7-2
cdr3_aa: CASSLALAGGLNEQFF
cdr3_nt: TGTGCCAGCAGCTTAGCACTAGCGGGAGGCCTTAATGAGCAGTTCTTC

j_call: TRBJ2-1
clone_size: -
d_call: -
v_call: TRBV7-9
cdr3_aa: CASSLRTWEQFF
cdr3_nt: TGTGCCAGCAGCTTAAGGACTTGGGAGCAGTTCTTC

j_call: TRBJ2-7
clone_size: -
d_call: TRBD2
v_call: TRBV7-9
cdr3_aa: CASSSSSGRKGAYEQYF
cdr3_nt: TGTGCCAGCAGCTCCTCTAGCGGGAGAAAGGGAGCTTACGAGCAGTACTTC

j_call: TRBJ2-5
clone_size: -
d_call: TRBD2
v_call: TRBV7-7
cdr3_aa: CASSPRLAGTETQYF
cdr3_nt: TGTGCTAGCAGCCCCCGACTAGCGGGGACAGAGACCCAGTACTTC

j_call: TRBJ2-7
clone_size: -
d_call: TRBD2
v_call: TRBV10-3
cdr3_aa: CAISEELAGSEQYF
cdr3_nt: TGTGCCATCAGTGAGGAACTAGCGGGATCCGAGCAGTACTTC

j_call: TRBJ1-2
clone_size: -
d_call: TRBD1
v_call: TRBV7-3
cdr3_aa: CASSTWTGGVYGYTF
cdr3_nt: TGTGCCAGCAGCACTTGGACAGGGGGCGTCTATGGCTACACCTTC